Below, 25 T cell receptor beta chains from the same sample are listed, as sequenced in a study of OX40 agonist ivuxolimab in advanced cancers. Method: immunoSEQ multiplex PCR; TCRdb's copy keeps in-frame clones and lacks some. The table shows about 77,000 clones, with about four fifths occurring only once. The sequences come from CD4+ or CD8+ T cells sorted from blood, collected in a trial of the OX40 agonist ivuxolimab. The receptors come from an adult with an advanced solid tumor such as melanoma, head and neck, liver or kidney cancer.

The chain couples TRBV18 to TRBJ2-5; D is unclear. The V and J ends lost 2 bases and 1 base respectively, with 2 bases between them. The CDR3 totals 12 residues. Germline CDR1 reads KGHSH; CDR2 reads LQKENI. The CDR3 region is CASSPSQETQYF. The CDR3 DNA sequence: TGTGCCAGCTCACCAAGCCAAGAGACCCAGTACTTC.

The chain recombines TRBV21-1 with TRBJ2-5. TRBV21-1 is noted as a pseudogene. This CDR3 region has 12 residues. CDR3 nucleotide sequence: TGTGCCAGCAGCAAAGCATCAGAGACCCAGTACTTC. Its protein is CASSKASETQYF.

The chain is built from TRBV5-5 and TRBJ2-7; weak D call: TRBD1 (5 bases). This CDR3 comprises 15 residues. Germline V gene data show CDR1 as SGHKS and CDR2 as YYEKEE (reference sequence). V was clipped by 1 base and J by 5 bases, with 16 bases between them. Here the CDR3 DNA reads TGTGCCAGCAGCTTGAGTTTACAGGAGAGGAACGAGCAGTACTTC. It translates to CASSLSLQERNEQYF.

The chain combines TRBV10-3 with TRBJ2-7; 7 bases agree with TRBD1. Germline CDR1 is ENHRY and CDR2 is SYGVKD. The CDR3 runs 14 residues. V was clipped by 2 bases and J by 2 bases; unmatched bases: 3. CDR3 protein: CAISERQGPYEQYF. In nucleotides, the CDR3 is TGTGCCATCAGTGAGCGACAGGGCCCCTACGAGCAGTACTTC.

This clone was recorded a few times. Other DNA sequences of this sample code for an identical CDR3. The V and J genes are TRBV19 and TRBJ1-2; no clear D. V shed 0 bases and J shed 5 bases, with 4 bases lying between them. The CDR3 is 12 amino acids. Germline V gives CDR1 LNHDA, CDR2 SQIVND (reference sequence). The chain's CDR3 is CASSIDRYGYTF. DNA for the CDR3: TGTGCCAGTAGTATAGATAGATATGGCTACACCTTC.

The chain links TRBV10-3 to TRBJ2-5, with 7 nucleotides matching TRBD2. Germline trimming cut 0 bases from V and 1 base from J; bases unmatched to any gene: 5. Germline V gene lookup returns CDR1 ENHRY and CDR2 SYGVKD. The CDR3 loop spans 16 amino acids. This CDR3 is CAISESKGTTQETQYF. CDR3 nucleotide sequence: TGTGCCATCAGTGAGTCAAAAGGGACTACCCAAGAGACCCAGTACTTC.

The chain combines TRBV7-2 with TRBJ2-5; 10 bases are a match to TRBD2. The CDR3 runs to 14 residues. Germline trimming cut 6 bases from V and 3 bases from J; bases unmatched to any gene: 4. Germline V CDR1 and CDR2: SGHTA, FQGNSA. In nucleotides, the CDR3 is TGTGCCAGCAGTCAGAGCGGGGGGGAAGAGACCCAGTACTTC. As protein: CASSQSGGEETQYF.

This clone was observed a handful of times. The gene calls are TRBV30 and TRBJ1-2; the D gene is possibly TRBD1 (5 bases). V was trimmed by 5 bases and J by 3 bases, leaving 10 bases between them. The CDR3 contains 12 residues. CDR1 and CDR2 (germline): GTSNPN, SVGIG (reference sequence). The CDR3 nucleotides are TGTGCCTGGGGGGACCAAGACTATGGCTACACCTTC. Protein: CAWGDQDYGYTF.

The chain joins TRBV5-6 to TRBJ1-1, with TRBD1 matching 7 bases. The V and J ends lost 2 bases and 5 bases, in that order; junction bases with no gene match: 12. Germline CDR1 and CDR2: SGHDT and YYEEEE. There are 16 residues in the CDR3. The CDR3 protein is CASSLTAYGRGTEAFF. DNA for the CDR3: TGTGCCAGCAGCTTAACAGCCTATGGCAGGGGGACTGAAGCTTTCTTT.

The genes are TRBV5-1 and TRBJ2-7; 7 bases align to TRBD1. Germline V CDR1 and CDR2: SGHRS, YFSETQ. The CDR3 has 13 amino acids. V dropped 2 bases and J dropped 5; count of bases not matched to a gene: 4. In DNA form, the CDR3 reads TGCGCCAGCAGCTTTCCCACAGGGGACGAGCAGTACTTC. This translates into CASSFPTGDEQYF.

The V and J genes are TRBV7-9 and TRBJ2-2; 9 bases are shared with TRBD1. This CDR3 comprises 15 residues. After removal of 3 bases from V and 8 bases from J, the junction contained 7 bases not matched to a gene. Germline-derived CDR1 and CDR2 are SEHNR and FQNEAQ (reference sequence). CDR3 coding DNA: TGTGCCAGCAGCTTGGGACAGGGTTTCCTTGGGGAGCTGTTTTTT. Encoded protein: CASSLGQGFLGELFF.

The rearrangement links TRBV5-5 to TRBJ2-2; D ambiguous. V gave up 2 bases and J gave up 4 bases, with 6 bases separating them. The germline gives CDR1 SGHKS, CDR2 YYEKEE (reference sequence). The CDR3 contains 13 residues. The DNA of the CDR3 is TGTGCCAGCAGCTTACCGGGCACCGGGGAGCTGTTTTTT. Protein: CASSLPGTGELFF.

This CDR3 is CASSQRLVSYNEQFF. Written as DNA, the CDR3 is TGTGCCAGCAGCCAAAGACTAGTCTCCTACAATGAGCAGTTCTTC. The rearrangement uses TRBV14 and TRBJ2-1; a possible D gene is TRBD2 (6 bases). Germline V gene sequence: CDR1 SGHDN, CDR2 FVKESK. The CDR3 runs to 15 residues. Trimming removed 2 bases at V and 0 bases at J, with 8 bases between.

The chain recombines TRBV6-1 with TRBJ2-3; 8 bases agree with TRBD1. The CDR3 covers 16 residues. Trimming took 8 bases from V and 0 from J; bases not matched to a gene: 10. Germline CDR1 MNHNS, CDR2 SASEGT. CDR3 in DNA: TGTGCCAGCGGAGAAGGGAGGACAGGGAGCACAGATACGCAGTATTTT. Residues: CASGEGRTGSTDTQYF.

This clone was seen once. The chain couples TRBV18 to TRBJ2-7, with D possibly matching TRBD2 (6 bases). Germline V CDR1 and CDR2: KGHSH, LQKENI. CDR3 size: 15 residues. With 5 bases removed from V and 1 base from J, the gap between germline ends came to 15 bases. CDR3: CASSSRDSFSYEQYF. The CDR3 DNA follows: TGTGCCAGCTCATCACGGGACTCCTTTTCCTACGAGCAGTACTTC.

The CDR3 DNA reads as TGTGCCAGCAGCTTAGCGCCAGAATACAATGAGCAGTTCTTC. Residues: CASSLAPEYNEQFF. The chain links TRBV7-6 to TRBJ2-1; D gene unclear. From germline, CDR1 is SGHVS and CDR2 FNYEAQ. The germline V and J ends were trimmed by 0 bases and 4 bases, with 7 bases remaining between them. The CDR3 is made up of 14 amino acids. The full variable domain, rest sourced from reference TRBV7-6 and TRBJ2-1, is GAGVSQSPRYKVTKRGQDVALRCDPISGHVSLYWYRQALGQGPEFLTYFNYEAQQDKSGLPNDRFSAERPEGSISTLTIQRTEQRDSAMYRCASSLAPEYNEQFFGPGTRLTVL.

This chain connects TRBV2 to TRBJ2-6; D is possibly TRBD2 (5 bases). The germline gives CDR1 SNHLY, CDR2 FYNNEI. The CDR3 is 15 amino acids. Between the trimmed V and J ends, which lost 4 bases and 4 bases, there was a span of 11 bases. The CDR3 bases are TGTGCCAGCAGTGGAGGGATCTCCGGGGCCAACGTCCTGACTTTC. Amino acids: CASSGGISGANVLTF.

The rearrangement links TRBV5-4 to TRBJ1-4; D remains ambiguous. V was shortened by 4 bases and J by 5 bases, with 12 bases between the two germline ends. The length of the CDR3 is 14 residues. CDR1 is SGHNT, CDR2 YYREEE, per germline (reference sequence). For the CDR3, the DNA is TGTGCCAGCAGCGTTTCCACAGAGAATGAAAAACTGTTTTTT. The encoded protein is CASSVSTENEKLFF.

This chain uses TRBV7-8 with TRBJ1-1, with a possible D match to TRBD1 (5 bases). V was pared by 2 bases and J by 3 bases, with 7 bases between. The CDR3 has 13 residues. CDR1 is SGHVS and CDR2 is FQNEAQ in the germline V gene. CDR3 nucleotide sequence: TGTGCCAGCAGCTTATTCAGGGACACTGAAGCTTTCTTT. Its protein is CASSLFRDTEAFF. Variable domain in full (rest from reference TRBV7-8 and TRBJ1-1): GAGVSQSPRYKVAKRGQDVALRCDPISGHVSLFWYQQALGQGPEFLTYFQNEAQLDKSGLPSDRFFAERPEGSVSTLKIQRTQQEDSAVYLCASSLFRDTEAFFGQGTRLTVV.

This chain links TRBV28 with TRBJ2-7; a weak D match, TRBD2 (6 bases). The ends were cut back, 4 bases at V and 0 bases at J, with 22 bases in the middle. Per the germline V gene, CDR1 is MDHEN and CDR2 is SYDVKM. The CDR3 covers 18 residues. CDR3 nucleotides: TGTGCCAGCAGTTCATCTACGCTGGGCAGGGAGGCCTCCTACGAGCAGTACTTC. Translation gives CASSSSTLGREASYEQYF.

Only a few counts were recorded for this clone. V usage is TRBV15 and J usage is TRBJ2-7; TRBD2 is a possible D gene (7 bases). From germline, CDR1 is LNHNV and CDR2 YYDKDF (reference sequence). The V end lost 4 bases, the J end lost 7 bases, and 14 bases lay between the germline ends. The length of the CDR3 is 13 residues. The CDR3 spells CATSIPRGGEQYF. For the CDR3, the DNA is TGTGCCACCAGCATCCCCAGGGGAGGGGAGCAGTACTTC.

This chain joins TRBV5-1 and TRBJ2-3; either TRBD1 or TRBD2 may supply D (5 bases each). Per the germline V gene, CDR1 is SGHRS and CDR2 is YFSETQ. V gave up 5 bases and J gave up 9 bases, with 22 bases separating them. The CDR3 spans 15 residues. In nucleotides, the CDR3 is TGCGCCAGCAGTCCCGTTGGGGACCCTGGCGGCACGCAGTATTTT. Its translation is CASSPVGDPGGTQYF.

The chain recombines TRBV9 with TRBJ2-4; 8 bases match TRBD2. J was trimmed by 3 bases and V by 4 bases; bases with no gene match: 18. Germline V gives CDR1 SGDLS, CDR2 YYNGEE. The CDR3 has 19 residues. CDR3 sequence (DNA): TGTGCCAGCAGCCCAAGAGCGGGAGCCGAAAAGATTGACAAAAACATTCAGTACTTC. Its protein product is CASSPRAGAEKIDKNIQYF.

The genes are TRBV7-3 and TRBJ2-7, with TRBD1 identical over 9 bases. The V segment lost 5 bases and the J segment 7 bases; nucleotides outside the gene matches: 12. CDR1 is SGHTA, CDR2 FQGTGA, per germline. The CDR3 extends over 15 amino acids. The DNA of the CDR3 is TGTGCCAGCAGCGCTCGGGGACAGGGTTTCCTAGAGCAGTACTTC. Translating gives CASSARGQGFLEQYF.

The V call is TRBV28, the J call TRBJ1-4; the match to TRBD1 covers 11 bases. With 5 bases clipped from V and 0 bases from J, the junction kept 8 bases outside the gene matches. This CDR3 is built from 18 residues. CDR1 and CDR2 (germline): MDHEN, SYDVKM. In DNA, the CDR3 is TGTGCCAGCAGTGGAAGGACAGGGGGCAGTGCAACTAATGAAAAACTGTTTTTT. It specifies CASSGRTGGSATNEKLFF.